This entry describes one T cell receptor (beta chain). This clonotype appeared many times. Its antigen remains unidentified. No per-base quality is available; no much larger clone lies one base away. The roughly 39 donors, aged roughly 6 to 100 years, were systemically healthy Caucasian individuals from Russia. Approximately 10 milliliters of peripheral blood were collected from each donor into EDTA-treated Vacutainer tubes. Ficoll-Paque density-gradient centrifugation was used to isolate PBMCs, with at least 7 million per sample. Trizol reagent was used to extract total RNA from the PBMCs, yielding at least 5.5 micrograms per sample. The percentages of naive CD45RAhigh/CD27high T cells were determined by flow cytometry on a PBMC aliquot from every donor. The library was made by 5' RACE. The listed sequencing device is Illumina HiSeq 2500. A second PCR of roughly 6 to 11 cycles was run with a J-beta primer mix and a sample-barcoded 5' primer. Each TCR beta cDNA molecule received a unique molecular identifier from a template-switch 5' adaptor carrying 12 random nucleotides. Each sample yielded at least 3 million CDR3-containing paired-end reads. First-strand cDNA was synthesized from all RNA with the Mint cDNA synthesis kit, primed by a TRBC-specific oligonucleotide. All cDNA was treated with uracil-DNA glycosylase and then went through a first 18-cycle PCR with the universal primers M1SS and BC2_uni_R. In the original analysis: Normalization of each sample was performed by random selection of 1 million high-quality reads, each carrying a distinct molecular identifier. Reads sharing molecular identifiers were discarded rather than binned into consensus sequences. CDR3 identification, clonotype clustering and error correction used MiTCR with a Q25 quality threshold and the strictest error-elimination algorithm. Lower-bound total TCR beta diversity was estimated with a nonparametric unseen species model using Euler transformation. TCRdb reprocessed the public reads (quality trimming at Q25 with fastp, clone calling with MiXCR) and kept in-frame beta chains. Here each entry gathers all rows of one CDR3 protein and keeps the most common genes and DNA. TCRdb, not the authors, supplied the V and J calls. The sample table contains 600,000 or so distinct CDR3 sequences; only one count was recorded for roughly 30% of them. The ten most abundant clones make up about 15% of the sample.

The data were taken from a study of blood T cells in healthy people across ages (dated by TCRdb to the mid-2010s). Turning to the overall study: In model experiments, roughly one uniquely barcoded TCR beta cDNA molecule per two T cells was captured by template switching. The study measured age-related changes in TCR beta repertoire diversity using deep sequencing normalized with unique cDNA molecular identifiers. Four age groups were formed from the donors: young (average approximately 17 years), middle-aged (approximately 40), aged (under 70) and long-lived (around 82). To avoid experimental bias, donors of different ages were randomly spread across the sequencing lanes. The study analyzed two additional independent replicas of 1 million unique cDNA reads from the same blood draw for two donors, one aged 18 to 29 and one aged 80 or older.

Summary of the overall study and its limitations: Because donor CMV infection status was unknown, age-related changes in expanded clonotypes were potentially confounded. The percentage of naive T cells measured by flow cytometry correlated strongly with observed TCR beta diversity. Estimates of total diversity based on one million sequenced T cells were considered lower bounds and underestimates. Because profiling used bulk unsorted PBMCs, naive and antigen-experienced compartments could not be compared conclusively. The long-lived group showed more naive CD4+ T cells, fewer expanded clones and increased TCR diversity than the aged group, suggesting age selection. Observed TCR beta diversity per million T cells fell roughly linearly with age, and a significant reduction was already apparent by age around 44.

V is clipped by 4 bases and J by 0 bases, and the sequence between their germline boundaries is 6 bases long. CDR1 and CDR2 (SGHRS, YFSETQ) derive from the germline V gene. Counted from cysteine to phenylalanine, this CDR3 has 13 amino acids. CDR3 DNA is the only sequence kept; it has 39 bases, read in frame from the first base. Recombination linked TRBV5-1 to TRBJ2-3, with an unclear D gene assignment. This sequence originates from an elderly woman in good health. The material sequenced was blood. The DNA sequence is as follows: TGCGCCAGCAGCACTCTTAGCACAGATACGCAGTATTTT. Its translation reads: CASSTLSTDTQYF.